The 26 T cell receptor beta chains listed next were all sequenced from one sample in a study of glioma-infiltrating T cells after dendritic cell vaccination. The assay was immunoSEQ multiplex PCR, and TCRdb's table has in-frame clones only and misses some. This table holds roughly 100,000 clones, nearly 90% found once. Stated time point: after dendritic cell vaccination, including at tumor progression/relapse. The sequenced sample was blood, obtained after dendritic cell vaccination. Every receptor here comes from a human donor with glioblastoma.

This chain joins TRBV30 and TRBJ2-3; no definite D call. V was shortened by 3 bases and J by 0 bases, with 13 bases between the two germline ends. Germline assignment: CDR1 GTSNPN and CDR2 SVGIG (reference sequence). CDR3 length equals 15 residues. The CDR3 bases are TGTGCCTGGAGCCAATTAGAACTTAGCACAGATACGCAGTATTTT. Translating gives CAWSQLELSTDTQYF.

The table lists this clone with a few counts. The rearrangement uses TRBV2 and TRBJ2-7, with D hard to call. The CDR3 covers 12 residues. V shed 6 bases and J shed 5 bases, with 11 bases lying between them. The germline gives CDR1 SNHLY, CDR2 FYNNEI. CDR3 nucleotides: TGTGCCAGCAGCCCCTCCCCCCACGAGCAGTACTTC. Translation: CASSPSPHEQYF. The full variable domain, its missing parts supplied by reference TRBV2 and TRBJ2-7, is EPEVTQTPSHQVTQMGQEVILRCVPISNHLYFYWYRQILGQKVEFLVSFYNNEISEKSEIFDDQFSVERPDGSNFTLKIRSTKLEDSAMYFCASSPSPHEQYFGPGTRLTVT.

The chain is built from TRBV19 and TRBJ2-5; a possible D gene is TRBD2 (6 bases). The CDR3 is 12 residues long. Trimming stripped 11 bases from V and 5 bases from J, with 15 bases between. Looked up from germline, CDR1 is LNHDA and CDR2 is SQIVND (reference sequence). The CDR3 sequence is CALGPGRETQYF. CDR3 DNA sequence: TGTGCCCTGGGACCTGGGAGGGAGACCCAGTACTTC. The full variable domain, in which reference TRBV19 and TRBJ2-5 provide the parts outside the CDR3, is DGGITQSPKYLFRKEGQNVTLSCEQNLNHDAMYWYRQDPGQGLRLIYYSQIVNDFQKGDIAEGYSVSREKKESFPLTVTSAQKNPTAFYLCALGPGRETQYFGPGTRLLVL.

A few counts support this clone. The chain uses TRBV18 and TRBJ2-3, with TRBD2 matching 12 bases. V shed 5 bases and J 5 bases; nucleotides not matched to a gene: 2. CDR3 length: 14 residues. CDR1 is KGHSH, CDR2 LQKENI, per germline. The CDR3 is CASSAGLAGDTQYF. Here the CDR3 DNA reads TGTGCCAGCTCAGCGGGACTAGCGGGAGATACGCAGTATTTT.

This chain links TRBV4-1 with TRBJ1-1; D gene unclear. V dropped 8 bases and J dropped 4 bases, with 17 bases sitting between them. The CDR3 covers 14 residues. In germline, CDR1 is MGHRA, CDR2 YSYEKL. This CDR3 is CASRRGTLSTEAFF. The DNA of the CDR3 is TGCGCCAGCCGCCGAGGCACGTTGAGCACTGAAGCTTTCTTT.

The rearrangement links TRBV10-3 to TRBJ1-2, with TRBD1 identical over 7 bases. V lost 4 bases to trimming and J lost 7 bases; unmatched junction nucleotides: 3. CDR3 length: 12 residues. Per germline, CDR1 ENHRY and CDR2 SYGVKD. In DNA form, the CDR3 reads TGTGCCATCAGTGGATCAGGGGGTGGCTACACCTTC. Its protein is CAISGSGGGYTF.

This chain links TRBV2 with TRBJ1-1; D unresolved. The CDR3 extends over 14 amino acids. The V gene lost 5 bases and the J gene lost 0 bases, with 10 bases spanning the gap. Germline CDR1 is SNHLY and CDR2 is FYNNEI. In DNA form, the CDR3 reads TGTGCCAGCAGTTTCGAGGCCCTGAACACTGAAGCTTTCTTT. This gives the protein CASSFEALNTEAFF.

The V call is TRBV5-4, the J call TRBJ1-1; D gene unclear. The V and J ends lost 3 bases and 3 bases respectively, with 12 bases between them. The CDR3 is 14 amino acids. Germline V CDR1 and CDR2: SGHNT, YYREEE (reference sequence). This CDR3 reads CASSSPAEDTEAFF. Written as DNA, the CDR3 is TGTGCCAGCAGCTCGCCCGCGGAGGACACTGAAGCTTTCTTT.

The chain links TRBV5-4 to TRBJ2-3, with 10 bases identical to TRBD2. Germline V CDR1 and CDR2: SGHNT, YYREEE (reference sequence). This CDR3 contains 16 residues. The ends lost 2 bases at V and 3 bases at J; junction bases unmatched: 6. The CDR3 region is CASSLKLAGITDTQYF. In nucleotides, the CDR3 is TGTGCCAGCAGCTTAAAACTAGCGGGGATAACAGATACGCAGTATTTT.

The J gene is TRBJ1-5, the V gene TRBV19; no reliable D call. The V end was cut by 1 base, the J end by 0 bases, with 10 bases between. CDR3 size: 16 residues. The germline V gene encodes CDR1 LNHDA and CDR2 SQIVND (reference sequence). The CDR3 DNA is TGTGCCAGTAGTATAGGTTTCAGAAATAGCAATCAGCCCCAGCATTTT. Amino acid sequence: CASSIGFRNSNQPQHF. The variable domain in full, completed from reference TRBV19 and TRBJ1-5, reads DGGITQSPKYLFRKEGQNVTLSCEQNLNHDAMYWYRQDPGQGLRLIYYSQIVNDFQKGDIAEGYSVSREKKESFPLTVTSAQKNPTAFYLCASSIGFRNSNQPQHFGDGTRLSIL.

The gene calls are TRBV5-4 and TRBJ1-1; tentatively, D is TRBD1 (6 bases). The CDR3 totals 15 residues. Per germline, CDR1 SGHNT and CDR2 YYREEE (reference sequence). The V and J ends lost 5 bases and 1 base respectively, with 15 bases between them. The CDR3 DNA follows: TGTGCCAGCAGTATCAGACAGGTGAAGAACACTGAAGCTTTCTTT. As protein: CASSIRQVKNTEAFF.

This clone occurred once. A junction boundary mismatches the germline segment, possibly from a read error. At the DNA level, this CDR3 is encoded by other sequences in the same sample as well. V gene TRBV27 combines with J gene TRBJ1-6; 7 nucleotides match TRBD1. The CDR3 spans 15 residues. Germline values: CDR1 MNHEY, CDR2 SMNVEV (reference sequence). This CDR3 is CASREDRVINSPLHF. CDR3 DNA: TGTGCCAGCAGAGAAGACAGGGTCATTAATTCCCCCCTCCACTTT.

The rearrangement links TRBV14 to TRBJ1-1; no reliable D call. Trimming took 1 base from V and 2 from J, leaving 11 bases between them. CDR3 size: 15 residues. Germline CDR1 and CDR2: SGHDN and FVKESK. Here the CDR3 DNA reads TGTGCCAGCAGCCAAGCGGGGATAAAAAACACTGAAGCTTTCTTT. This gives the protein CASSQAGIKNTEAFF.

The chain joins TRBV5-6 to TRBJ2-1; 7 bases map to TRBD2. CDR1 and CDR2 (germline): SGHDT, YYEEEE. The length of the CDR3 is 16 residues. V lost 4 bases and J lost 10; bases outside the gene matches: 17. The CDR3: CASSLWGAPAGIEQFF. DNA for the CDR3: TGTGCCAGCAGCCTTTGGGGCGCTCCAGCGGGGATCGAGCAGTTCTTC. Filled out from reference TRBV5-6 and TRBJ2-1, the complete variable domain reads DAGVTQSPTHLIKTRGQQVTLRCSPKSGHDTVSWYQQALGQGPQFIFQYYEEEERQRGNFPDRFSGHQFPNYSSELNVNALLLGDSALYLCASSLWGAPAGIEQFFGPGTRLTVL.

V usage is TRBV18 and J usage is TRBJ2-7, with D perhaps matching TRBD2 (5 bases). The ends were cut back, 2 bases at V and 3 bases at J, with 8 bases in the middle. The germline V gene encodes CDR1 KGHSH and CDR2 LQKENI. The CDR3 is made up of 13 amino acids. The CDR3 reads CASSPSRGYEQYF. CDR3 sequence (DNA): TGTGCCAGCTCACCAAGCCGGGGCTACGAGCAGTACTTC.

V is TRBV19 and J is TRBJ1-2; the D gene is possibly TRBD1 (5 bases). V was clipped by 2 bases and J by 4 bases, with 8 bases between them. The CDR3 runs to 13 residues. Germline V gene lookup returns CDR1 LNHDA and CDR2 SQIVND (reference sequence). CDR3 nucleotides: TGTGCCAGTAGTATATCAGGGATCTATGGCTACACCTTC. This gives the protein CASSISGIYGYTF. The full variable domain, with the rest looked up from reference TRBV19 and TRBJ1-2, is DGGITQSPKYLFRKEGQNVTLSCEQNLNHDAMYWYRQDPGQGLRLIYYSQIVNDFQKGDIAEGYSVSREKKESFPLTVTSAQKNPTAFYLCASSISGIYGYTFGSGTRLTVV.

The chain couples TRBV6-4 to TRBJ2-3; 11 positions agree with TRBD2. The germline gives CDR1 MRHNA, CDR2 SNTAGT. The trim removed 0 bases at V and 6 bases at J, leaving 2 bases unmatched. This CDR3 contains 15 residues. CDR3 loop: CASSDSSGGADTQYF. The CDR3 nucleotides read TGTGCCAGCAGTGACTCTAGCGGGGGGGCCGATACGCAGTATTTT.

This sequence joins TRBV18 and TRBJ1-1; 7 bases agree with TRBD1. CDR3 length: 16 residues. V shed 3 bases and J 0 bases; nucleotides not matched to a gene: 7. Germline values: CDR1 KGHSH, CDR2 LQKENI. The CDR3 is CASSPNRGHMNTEAFF. Written as DNA, the CDR3 is TGTGCCAGCTCACCGAACAGGGGTCACATGAACACTGAAGCTTTCTTT.

This clone has just one count. One junction end does not reproduce the germline sequence, and a read error may be involved. This sequence joins TRBV5-1 and TRBJ2-1; 9 bases agree with TRBD2. Germline CDR1 and CDR2: SGHRS and YFSETQ. This CDR3 spans 15 amino acids. The DNA for the CDR3 is TGCGCCAGCAGGTTGGGGGCGGGGGGGCTTTTTGAGCAGTTCTTC. Protein product: CASRLGAGGLFEQFF.

The chain couples TRBV4-1 to TRBJ2-2; TRBD2 matches at 10 bases. Germline-derived CDR1 and CDR2 are MGHRA and YSYEKL. V lost 0 bases, J lost 6 bases, and 10 bases stayed unmatched. CDR3 size: 18 residues. The CDR3 spells CASSQDGTSAKGSGELFF. In nucleotides, the CDR3 is TGCGCCAGCAGCCAAGATGGGACTAGCGCCAAGGGATCCGGGGAGCTGTTTTTT.

The chain combines TRBV30 with TRBJ2-7; D uncertain. V shed 0 bases and J shed 3 bases, with 3 bases lying between them. The CDR3 runs 11 residues. Looked up from germline, CDR1 is GTSNPN and CDR2 is SVGIG (reference sequence). The CDR3 region has the DNA TGTGCCTGGAGTGTTCGCTACGAGCAGTACTTC. It codes for CAWSVRYEQYF.

The chain carries TRBV7-9 and TRBJ2-3, with 8 bases that match TRBD2. This CDR3 spans 16 amino acids. V trimming: 4 bases; J trimming: 4 bases; junction bases outside the gene matches: 10. Germline V CDR1 and CDR2: SEHNR, FQNEAQ (reference sequence). As DNA, the CDR3 is TGTGCCAGCAGCTCAGGGGCTAGCGGGCCCGCAGATACGCAGTATTTT. Protein: CASSSGASGPADTQYF.

This rearrangement joins TRBV25-1 to TRBJ2-2, with D possibly matching TRBD1 (6 bases). Looked up from germline, CDR1 is MGHDK and CDR2 is SYGVNS. This CDR3 comprises 14 residues. V was clipped by 3 bases and J by 6 bases, with 11 bases between them. The CDR3 protein is CASSDQGFAGELFF. For the CDR3, the DNA is TGTGCCAGCAGTGACCAGGGGTTTGCCGGGGAGCTGTTTTTT. Using reference TRBV25-1 and TRBJ2-2 for the parts outside the CDR3, the full variable domain is EADIYQTPRYLVIGTGKKITLECSQTMGHDKMYWYQQDPGMELHLIHYSYGVNSTEKGDLSSESTVSRIRTEHFPLTLESARPSHTSQYLCASSDQGFAGELFFGEGSRLTVL.

This clone appeared a single time. The genes are TRBV19 and TRBJ1-2; D may be TRBD1 (5 bases). V lost 11 bases to trimming and J lost 3 bases, with 13 bases between them. Germline V gives CDR1 LNHDA, CDR2 SQIVND (reference sequence). There are 12 residues in the CDR3. The CDR3: CAAQGFDYGYTF. CDR3 nucleotides: TGTGCCGCCCAGGGTTTCGACTATGGCTACACCTTC.

The rearrangement uses TRBV9 and TRBJ2-1, with TRBD2 matching over 10 bases. V shed 2 bases and J 9 bases; nucleotides not matched to a gene: 17. CDR1 and CDR2 (germline): SGDLS, YYNGEE. This CDR3 is built from 18 residues. The CDR3 sequence: CASSVSPGLAALTGEQFF. The CDR3 DNA reads TGTGCCAGCAGCGTCTCTCCTGGACTAGCGGCCCTGACGGGTGAGCAGTTCTTC.

The chain is built from TRBV5-4 and TRBJ1-5, with D possibly being TRBD1 (5 bases). The germline V gene has CDR1 SGHNT and CDR2 YYREEE (reference sequence). V was clipped by 1 base and J by 4 bases, with 9 bases between them. There are 14 residues in the CDR3. DNA of the CDR3: TGTGCCAGCAGCTTGCAGGCAGGGAATCAGCCCCAGCATTTT. Encoded protein: CASSLQAGNQPQHF.